The 3 T cell receptor beta chains reported below all come from one sample, sequenced in a study of T cells in Graves' hyperthyroidism and ophthalmopathy. Regions amplified from RNA transcripts were the TCR beta CDR3 regions. The HTBI primer set was used in a first-round RT-PCR of the TCR CDR3. From the multiplex PCR reads, TCRdb called clonotypes with MiXCR, one entry per CDR3 protein. The sample lists 250,000 to 300,000 distinct CDR3 sequences; over 12% were seen once. Sample: blood. The receptors come from a woman between 50 and 59 years old with Graves' hyperthyroidism that later progressed to Graves' ophthalmopathy.

This clonotype was seen many times. This chain joins TRBV20-1 and TRBJ2-3; D gene uncertain. The germline CDR1 and CDR2 sequences are DFQATT and SNEGSKA (reference sequence). This CDR3 is built from 14 residues. Trimming took 5 bases from V and 2 from J, leaving 14 bases between them. DNA for the CDR3: TGCAGTGCTCCAGATAGGAGTGTCACAGATACGCAGTATTTT. The encoded protein is CSAPDRSVTDTQYF.

This clonotype has a count of ten or more. This chain joins TRBV11-2 and TRBJ1-2; TRBD1 might be the D (5 bases). CDR1 SGHAT and CDR2 FQNNGV come from the germline V gene. The CDR3 contains 12 residues. V was trimmed by 0 bases and J by 6 bases, leaving 5 bases between them. In nucleotides, the CDR3 is TGTGCCAGCAGCTTAGAAGGGGATGGCTACACCTTC. Encoded protein: CASSLEGDGYTF.

This clonotype was counted ten times or more. The chain employs TRBV5-1 and TRBJ2-2, with a tentative D call TRBD2 (5 bases). Germline V gene data show CDR1 as SGHRS and CDR2 as YFSETQ. V was shortened by 0 bases and J by 0 bases, with 9 bases between the two germline ends. The CDR3 length is 16 residues. CDR3 in amino acids: CASSLGGAANTGELFF. In DNA, the CDR3 is TGCGCCAGCAGCTTGGGTGGAGCGGCGAACACCGGGGAGCTGTTTTTT. Filled out from reference TRBV5-1 and TRBJ2-2, the complete variable domain reads KAGVTQTPRYLIKTRGQQVTLSCSPISGHRSVSWYQQTPGQGLQFLFEYFSETQRNKGNFPGRFSGRQFSNSRSEMNVSTLELGDSALYLCASSLGGAANTGELFFGEGSRLTVL.